A single sample is the source of the 15 T cell receptor beta chains below, sequenced in a study of T cells in Graves' hyperthyroidism and ophthalmopathy. TCR beta CDR3 regions were amplified from RNA transcripts. When the TCR CDR3 underwent first-round RT-PCR, the HTBI primer set was used. TCRdb ran MiXCR on the multiplex PCR reads and lists one entry per CDR3 protein. The top ten hold about 3.5% of the sample, which has hundreds of thousands of distinct CDR3 sequences, about 19% seen once. The source material was blood. The source is a woman aged 18-29 years with Graves' hyperthyroidism.

This clonotype occurred many times. The chain carries TRBV28 and TRBJ2-2, with D unclear. The V end lost 3 bases, the J end lost 0 bases, and 2 bases lay between the germline ends. This CDR3 is built from 13 residues. CDR1 and CDR2 (germline): MDHEN, SYDVKM. Here the CDR3 reads CASSLTNTGELFF. The CDR3 bases are TGTGCCAGCAGTTTGACGAACACCGGGGAGCTGTTTTTT.

The V gene is TRBV20-1, the J gene TRBJ1-2; maybe TRBD1 (5 bases). The germline V gene has CDR1 DFQATT and CDR2 SNEGSKA (reference sequence). V lost 4 bases and J 7 bases, leaving 13 bases between the germline ends. This CDR3 is 12 amino acids long. The CDR3 region is CSANRGLGGYTF. In DNA form, the CDR3 reads TGCAGTGCTAATCGGGGACTCGGTGGCTACACCTTC.

This clonotype was observed many times. The rearrangement links TRBV28 to TRBJ1-2; D ambiguous. V was clipped by 11 bases and J by 0 bases, with 10 bases between them. The germline V gene has CDR1 MDHEN and CDR2 SYDVKM. The CDR3 has 12 amino acids. Here the CDR3 DNA reads TGTGCCGCGGGAAGGGCTAACTATGGCTACACCTTC. Translated, it gives CAAGRANYGYTF.

The chain combines TRBV15 with TRBJ1-2; D uncertain. V was clipped by 0 bases and J by 4 bases, with 6 bases between them. The CDR3 sequence is 13 residues long. CDR1 is LNHNV, CDR2 YYDKDF, per germline (reference sequence). The CDR3 sequence is CATSRDQIYGYTF. The CDR3 DNA follows: TGTGCCACCAGCAGAGATCAGATCTATGGCTACACCTTC.

The chain couples TRBV6-1 to TRBJ2-2; D ambiguous. The germline gives CDR1 MNHNS, CDR2 SASEGT. The CDR3 has 13 amino acids. V was clipped by 3 bases and J by 4 bases, with 6 bases between them. The CDR3, as DNA: TGTGCCAGCAGTGAGGCGGCCACCGGGGAGCTGTTTTTT. Its protein product is CASSEAATGELFF.

This clonotype came up many times. The rearrangement links TRBV12-3 or TRBV12-4 to TRBJ1-1; D possibly corresponds to TRBD1 (6 bases). V lost 6 bases and J lost 10, with 15 bases in between. The CDR3 contains 12 residues. The CDR3 DNA follows: TGTGCCAGCAGCCTTATTGGGGGGCCAGCTTTCTTT. This encodes CASSLIGGPAFF.

V usage is TRBV24-1 and J usage is TRBJ1-2; maybe TRBD1 (5 bases). CDR3 length: 14 amino acids. CDR1 is KGHDR, CDR2 SFDVKD, per germline. With 4 bases removed from V and 1 base from J, the gap between germline ends came to 9 bases. The CDR3 nucleotides are TGTGCCACCAGTGACACGACAGTTAACTATGGCTACACCTTC. Protein: CATSDTTVNYGYTF.

This clonotype showed up many times. This chain uses TRBV4-1 with TRBJ2-2; perhaps TRBD1 as D (6 bases). The CDR3 covers 16 residues. Germline V gene sequence: CDR1 MGHRA, CDR2 YSYEKL. The germline V and J ends were trimmed by 3 bases and 4 bases, with 15 bases remaining between them. CDR3 sequence (DNA): TGCGCCAGCAGCCAGTTCCAGGGGTATCGCACCGGGGAGCTGTTTTTT. This encodes CASSQFQGYRTGELFF.

This clonotype was detected many times. The V call is TRBV4-1, the J call TRBJ2-5, with 7 bases lining up with TRBD2. This CDR3 contains 18 residues. Germline V gives CDR1 MGHRA, CDR2 YSYEKL. V was pared by 4 bases and J by 5 bases, with 19 bases of the junction left unmatched. The CDR3 sequence is CASSLRGAGVAPGETQYF. The CDR3 region has the DNA TGCGCCAGCAGCCTCCGCGGGGCGGGGGTGGCCCCAGGGGAGACCCAGTACTTC.

This clonotype was counted ten times or more. The chain uses TRBV2 and TRBJ2-5; TRBD1 or TRBD2 may be the D gene (5 bases each). With 11 bases removed from V and 4 bases from J, the gap between germline ends came to 26 bases. CDR3 length: 16 residues. Germline V lookup: CDR1 SNHLY, CDR2 FYNNEI. In DNA form, the CDR3 reads TGTGCCGTCGCGAGGGAGAGGGAAGGGGCTCGAGAGACCCAGTACTTC. It codes for CAVAREREGARETQYF.

This clonotype was observed many times. V is TRBV20-1 and J is TRBJ2-2; 7 bases are shared with TRBD2. Trimming removed 2 bases from V and 2 bases from J; junction bases left unmatched: 2. The length of the CDR3 is 14 residues. Germline V CDR1 and CDR2: DFQATT, SNEGSKA (reference sequence). The CDR3 nucleotides are TGCAGTGCTAGAACGGGGGGTAACACCGGGGAGCTGTTTTTT. Translating it yields CSARTGGNTGELFF.

This clonotype was counted at least ten times. V usage is TRBV28 and J usage is TRBJ1-2; 7 nucleotides match TRBD1. The CDR3 is 15 residues long. The V gene's germline CDR1 is MDHEN and CDR2 SYDVKM. The V gene end was trimmed by 4 bases and the J gene end by 5 bases; junction bases not matched to a gene: 10. The DNA for the CDR3 is TGTGCCAGCAGTTCGGGGACAGAGCGGGGGTATGGCTACACCTTC. This encodes CASSSGTERGYGYTF.

The V and J genes are TRBV5-1 and TRBJ1-1, with D perhaps matching TRBD1 (6 bases). V was trimmed by 4 bases and J by 1 base, leaving 11 bases between them. Germline V lookup: CDR1 SGHRS, CDR2 YFSETQ. The CDR3 runs to 14 residues. CDR3 sequence (DNA): TGCGCCAGCAGCCCGATGGGACAGAACACTGAAGCTTTCTTT. This codes for CASSPMGQNTEAFF. Using reference TRBV5-1 and TRBJ1-1 for the parts outside the CDR3, the full variable domain is KAGVTQTPRYLIKTRGQQVTLSCSPISGHRSVSWYQQTPGQGLQFLFEYFSETQRNKGNFPGRFSGRQFSNSRSEMNVSTLELGDSALYLCASSPMGQNTEAFFGQGTRLTVV.

This clonotype has a count of ten or more. The chain employs TRBV12-3 or TRBV12-4 and TRBJ1-1, with no clear D. V dropped 6 bases and J dropped 3 bases, with 5 bases sitting between them. The CDR3 loop spans 11 amino acids. The CDR3 DNA reads TGTGCCAGCAGGGGTTACACTGAAGCTTTCTTT. Protein: CASRGYTEAFF.

Details on this clonotype: A much larger clonotype is one base distant, so this may be a read error. The chain couples TRBV14 to TRBJ1-1; D is ambiguous. The V gene lost 4 bases and the J gene lost 0 bases, with 6 bases spanning the gap. CDR1 and CDR2 from the germline V gene are SGHDN and FVKESK. The CDR3 runs 13 residues. CDR3 in amino acids: CASSRQVNTEAFF. The CDR3 bases are TGTGCCAGCAGCCGGCAGGTGAACACTGAAGCTTTCTTT.